This T cell receptor beta chain is drawn from a study of identical twins. Points from the study as a whole: Out-of-frame alpha sequences common to twins exhibited an excess of low generation probability.

After template switching added a universal primer site, the resulting cDNA carried unique molecular identifiers. TCRdb re-analysed the 5' RACE reads in MiXCR, keeping a single row per CDR3 protein. The sample holds about 720,000 distinct CDR3 sequences; around 8.6% are singletons and the top ten take 0.98%. This clonotype has a count of ten or more. Its target is not known. There are 17 residues in the CDR3. Germline lookup yields CDR1 SEHNR and CDR2 FQNEAQ (reference sequence). V was clipped by 5 bases and J by 0 bases, with 17 bases between them. This same sample was also part of a study on yellow fever vaccine responses in identical twins.

Sequencing was carried out using PBMCs. The chain combines TRBV7-9 with TRBJ2-1, with D possibly being TRBD1 (6 bases). This receptor was identified in a woman under 30 in good health. The chain's CDR3 is CASSDGTWSSSYNEQFF. CDR3 nucleotides: TGTGCCAGCAGCGACGGGACATGGTCAAGCTCCTACAATGAGCAGTTCTTC.